These T cell receptor beta chains were read from a single sample in a study of T cell responses to AZD1222 COVID-19 vaccine. This table comes from immunoSEQ multiplex PCR, and its TCRdb copy is limited to in-frame clones, with some not included. The table has around 130,000 clones, just over 85% seen once. Sequences were derived from peripheral blood, sampled on day 0 of AZD1222 vaccination. The receptor set was obtained from an adult in good health. Each CDR3 is given without its conserved first and last residue. Each record gives: V gene, clone size, CDR3 protein. Clone size is not always given. Where it is, it says once, few, many or a class for expanded clones.

>TRBV9|few
ASSVGREPDTQY
>TRBV5-8|.
ATEGQPNSPLH
>TRBV6-2/TRBV6-3|.
ASSYSNLDYETQY
>TRBV7-2|few
ASSSFLLGDYGYT
>TRBV28|.
ASSLQVVWTSGRAVNEQY
>TRBV18|.
ASSPLAFSGRRNMNTEAF
>TRBV9|.
ASSAYTPENEKLF
>TRBV4-1|.
ASSQRVGQNIYGYT
>TRBV7-2|.
ASTHEGKSYEQY
>TRBV19|.
ASSVGGAYEQY
>TRBV3-1/TRBV3-2|.
ASSQGRNTGELF
>TRBV18|.
ASSPPNGQGASEAF
>TRBV7-2|.
ASSQQSGGREQY
>TRBV28|.
ASTPQGGSYNSPLH
>TRBV6-5|.
ASRDRAVDQPQH
>TRBV5-1|.
ASSPSGGFNEQY
>TRBV4-1|.
ASSQTAGETYNEQF
>TRBV19|.
ASSGPLETQY
>TRBV2|.
ASTLGLDPSNQPQH
>TRBV5-1|few
ASSIGMGLGDNEQF
>TRBV6-1|.
ASTLGGRRY
>TRBV11-2|.
ASSPGGASNQPQH
>TRBV5-4|.
ASSPMGTGSADTQY
>TRBV5-5|.
ASSLGAGASYNEQF
>TRBV6-2/TRBV6-3|.
ASSPGENQPQH
>TRBV12-5|.
ASGSGETGDTQY